The sequence of this TCR beta chain was determined in a study of post-analysis software for immune sequencing data. Background on the study: Courses of disease covered relapsing-remitting, secondary progressive and progressive-relapsing multiple sclerosis. Study-level points and caveats: The study found TRBV5-6, TRBV5-1 and TRBV20-1 among five or six TRBV segments more frequent in patients than controls. Controls showed significantly higher normalized Chao1 diversity than did multiple sclerosis patients. Strong same-batch co-clustering of samples appeared with F measure clustering.

V lost 4 bases, J lost 0 bases, and 11 bases stayed unmatched. Germline-derived CDR1 and CDR2 are SGHRS and YFSETQ. The CDR3 has 17 residues. Libraries were made from TCR beta cDNA, and they carried unique molecular identifiers. Input of roughly 0.95 to 10 million T cells yielded some 500,000 cDNA molecules. TCRdb re-called the PCR reads through MiXCR, storing one row per CDR3 protein. The data contain about half a million distinct CDR3 sequences, around 40% of them singletons. Notes on this clonotype: The antigen is unknown.

The source of this sequence is a girl aged 5 to 17 with multiple sclerosis. This chain joins TRBV5-1 and TRBJ2-3; 7 bases fit TRBD2. The sequenced sample was blood. The CDR3 loop reads CASSPILLAESTDTQYF. The CDR3 DNA reads TGCGCCAGCAGCCCCATCCTCCTAGCGGAGAGCACAGATACGCAGTATTTT.